This TCR delta chain was identified during a study of Vδ1+ human thymocytes. Study-wide findings and caveats: Unexpected Vdelta2 sequences could cause misinterpretation of bulk repertoire data. Highly polyclonal TRG and TRD repertoires with Gaussian CDR3 length distributions appeared in thymus.

A word on this clone: The antigen remains unidentified.

The template was reverse-transcribed extracted RNA. The CDR3 regions were amplified by multiplex PCR from V-gene primers to a constant-region primer. TCRdb re-processed the multiplex PCR reads using CATT. The table has 45,000 to 75,000 delta-chain clones, about 15% seen once. CDR3 size: 20 residues. Germline CDR1 TSWWSYY, CDR2 QGS. V trimming: 2 bases; J trimming: 0 bases; junction bases outside the gene matches: 17. The TCR originated in a girl less than two years old who had congenital heart surgery. The rearrangement uses TRDV1 and TRDJ1; 8 nucleotides line up with TRDD2. The source material was Vdelta1+ gamma-delta thymocytes from the thymus. Subset given: FACS-sorted CD3+ TCRalphabeta- TCRVdelta1+ TCRVdelta2- thymocytes. The DNA for the CDR3 is TGTGCTCTTGGGGAAGGGCCGATCTTCCTACACTCGGGATACACCGATAAACTCATCTTT. Residues: CALGEGPIFLHSGYTDKLIF.